Following are 7 T cell receptor beta chains from one sample sequenced in a study of blood T cells in healthy people across ages. Combining a sample-barcoded 5' primer with a J-beta primer mix, a second PCR ran for 7 to 11 cycles. TCRdb reanalysed the 5' RACE reads using MiXCR and keeps one entry per CDR3 protein. The table records approximately 1.5 million distinct CDR3 sequences, around 36% of them present only once. Sequences were obtained from blood. The receptors stem from a woman under 40 in good health.

This clonotype was observed many times. The chain carries TRBV28 and TRBJ2-7; D gene unclear. The CDR3 is made up of 13 amino acids. Germline V gene data show CDR1 as MDHEN and CDR2 as SYDVKM. V lost 3 bases, J lost 0 bases, and 6 bases lay in between. In DNA, the CDR3 is TGTGCCAGCAGTTTTGTAAGCTCCTACGAGCAGTACTTC. Protein product: CASSFVSSYEQYF.

The rearrangement joins TRBV9 to TRBJ1-2, with D possibly being TRBD1 (6 bases). The V gene's germline CDR1 is SGDLS and CDR2 YYNGEE. The CDR3 runs 17 residues. Trimming stripped 0 bases from V and 5 bases from J, with 20 bases between. This CDR3 is CASSVATAQGRSYGYTF. The DNA for the CDR3 is TGTGCCAGCAGCGTAGCTACGGCGCAGGGGCGCTCTTATGGCTACACCTTC.

This chain joins TRBV28 and TRBJ2-7, with 8 positions matching TRBD2. V gave up 4 bases and J gave up 2 bases; unmatched junction bases: 13. Germline CDR1 MDHEN, CDR2 SYDVKM. The CDR3 sequence is 17 residues long. CDR3 sequence reads: CASSSPRGGRSTYEQYF. The CDR3 DNA is TGTGCCAGCAGTTCCCCCCGGGGGGGGCGCTCAACCTACGAGCAGTACTTC.

This clonotype was seen only a few times. The genes are TRBV12-3 or TRBV12-4 and TRBJ2-2; TRBD1 agrees at 7 bases. J was trimmed by 3 bases and V by 2 bases; bases with no gene match: 3. There are 15 residues in the CDR3. The CDR3, as DNA: TGTGCCAGCAGTTTACGGGACAGATACACCGGGGAGCTGTTTTTT. Amino acid sequence: CASSLRDRYTGELFF.

This clonotype was counted between two and nine times. The chain recombines TRBV6-1 with TRBJ1-5; the D is unclear. The CDR3 is 13 residues long. Trimming took off 2 bases at V and 7 bases at J, with 9 bases between the two ends. The germline V gene encodes CDR1 MNHNS and CDR2 SASEGT. The CDR3 nucleotides read TGTGCCAGCAGTGAATTTGGTAGCCAGCCCCAGCATTTT. Its protein product is CASSEFGSQPQHF.

This rearrangement joins TRBV5-4 to TRBJ2-1; 9 bases line up with TRBD2. The CDR3 totals 15 residues. J was trimmed by 8 bases and V by 0 bases; bases with no gene match: 6. From germline, CDR1 is SGHNT and CDR2 YYREEE (reference sequence). CDR3 nucleotides: TGTGCCAGCAGCTTGGGTGCGGGAGGGATGGATGAGCAGTTCTTC. Its translation is CASSLGAGGMDEQFF.

This clonotype was seen more than once but under ten times. The chain is built from TRBV3-1 and TRBJ1-2; D ambiguous. Between the trimmed V and J ends, which lost 1 base and 4 bases, there was a span of 7 bases. The CDR3 contains 13 residues. The V gene's germline CDR1 is LGHDT and CDR2 YNNKEL (reference sequence). The DNA of the CDR3 is TGTGCCAGCAGCCAAGTATCGACCTATGGCTACACCTTC. Its protein is CASSQVSTYGYTF.